This T cell receptor (beta chain) was observed in a study of blood T cell repertoires in COVID-19. Overall study context: COVID-19 samples collected from the United States, Italy and Spain covered acute and convalescent phases. PBMCs, B-cell-depleted T cells, or T cells provided the cDNA or gDNA that made up the material.

Per the original methods: Amplification from reference gene primers served as the basis for estimated nucleated cell counts. Repertoires were generated with immunoSEQ multiplex PCR, while TCRdb's copy carries only in-frame clones and drops some. V, J and clone size were drawn from that table, and D and trimming were deduced from the DNA. Among a few hundred thousand clones listed, more than 80% were seen once. This receptor was identified in a man aged 35 to 55 with acute or convalescent COVID-19. The specimen sequenced was peripheral blood.

The CDR3 here is CASSIYGGTGSPEKLFF. The CDR3 region has the DNA TGTGCCAGCAGCATCTACGGGGGGACAGGGTCTCCCGAAAAACTGTTTTTT. The V gene is TRBV7-9, the J gene TRBJ1-4; 9 bases are a match to TRBD1. CDR3 length: 17 amino acids. Germline values: CDR1 SEHNR, CDR2 FQNEAQ (reference sequence). Trimming cost V 5 bases and J 8 bases; bases outside gene matches: 15.